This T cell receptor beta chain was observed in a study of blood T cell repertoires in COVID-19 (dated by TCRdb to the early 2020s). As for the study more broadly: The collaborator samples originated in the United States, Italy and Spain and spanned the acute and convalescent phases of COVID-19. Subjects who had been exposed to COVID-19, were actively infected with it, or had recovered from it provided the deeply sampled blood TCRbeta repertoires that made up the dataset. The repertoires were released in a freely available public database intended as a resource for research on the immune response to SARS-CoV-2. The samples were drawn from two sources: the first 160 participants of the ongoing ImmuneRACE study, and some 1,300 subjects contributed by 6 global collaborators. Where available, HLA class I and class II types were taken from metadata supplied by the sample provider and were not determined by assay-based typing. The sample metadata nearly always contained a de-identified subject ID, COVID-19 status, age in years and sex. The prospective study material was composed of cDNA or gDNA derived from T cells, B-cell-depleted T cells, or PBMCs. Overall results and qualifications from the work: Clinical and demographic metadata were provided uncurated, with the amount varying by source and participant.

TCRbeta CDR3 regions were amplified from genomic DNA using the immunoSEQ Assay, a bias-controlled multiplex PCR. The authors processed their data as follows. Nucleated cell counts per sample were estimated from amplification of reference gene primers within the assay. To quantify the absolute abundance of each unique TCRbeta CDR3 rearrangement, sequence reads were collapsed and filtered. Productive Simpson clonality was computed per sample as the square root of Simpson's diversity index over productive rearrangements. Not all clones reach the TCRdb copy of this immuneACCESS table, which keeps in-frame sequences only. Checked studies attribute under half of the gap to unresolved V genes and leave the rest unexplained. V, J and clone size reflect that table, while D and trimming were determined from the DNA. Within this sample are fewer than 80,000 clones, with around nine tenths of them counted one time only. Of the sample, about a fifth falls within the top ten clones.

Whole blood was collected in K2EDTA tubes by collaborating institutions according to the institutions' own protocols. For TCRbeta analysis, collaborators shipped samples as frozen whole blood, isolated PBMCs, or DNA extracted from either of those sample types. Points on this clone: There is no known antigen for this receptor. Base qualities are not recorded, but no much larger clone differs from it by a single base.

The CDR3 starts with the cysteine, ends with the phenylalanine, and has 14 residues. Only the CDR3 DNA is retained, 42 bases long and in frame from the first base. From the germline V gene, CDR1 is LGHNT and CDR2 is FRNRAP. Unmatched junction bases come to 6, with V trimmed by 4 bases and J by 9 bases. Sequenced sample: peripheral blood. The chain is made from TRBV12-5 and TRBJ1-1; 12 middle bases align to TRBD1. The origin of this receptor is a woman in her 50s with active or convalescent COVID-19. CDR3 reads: CASGSGTGGTKAFF. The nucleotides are TGTGCTAGTGGTTCCGGGACAGGGGGCACAAAAGCTTTCTTT. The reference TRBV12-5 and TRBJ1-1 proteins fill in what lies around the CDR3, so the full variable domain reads DARVTQTPRHKVTEMGQEVTMRCQPILGHNTVFWYRQTMMQGLELLAYFRNRAPLDDSGMPKDRFSAEMPDATLATLKIQPSEPRDSAVYFCASGSGTGGTKAFFGQGTRLTVV.